The clone carrying this T cell receptor (beta chain) was seen a few times. The target antigen is unknown. This record comes from a study of T cell repertoires in cytomegalovirus infection. TCRdb ran MiXCR on the reads and lists one entry per CDR3 protein. The sample records about 920,000 distinct CDR3 sequences, roughly 30% being singletons. CDR1 is SNHLY and CDR2 is FYNNEI in the germline V gene. CDR3 length: 11 residues. V lost 5 bases to trimming and J lost 7 bases, with 5 bases between them. This receptor was taken from a human donor in good health (CMV status not recorded). Some clones in this sample may be carry-over from other donors' samples. The V call is TRBV2, the J call TRBJ2-2; no definite D call. The sequenced sample was cultured CD8+ T cells from PBMCs, obtained from culture after CMV antigen stimulation. The CDR3 protein is CASSSYGELFF. Written as DNA, the CDR3 is TGTGCCAGCAGTTCCTACGGGGAGCTGTTTTTT.